The 21 T cell receptor beta chains presented below share a single source sample, sequenced in a study of somatic mutations in cytotoxic T cells in rheumatoid arthritis. The method was immunoSEQ multiplex PCR; TCRdb's version includes in-frame clones alone and lacks a portion of them. The sample includes under 15,000 clones, roughly three quarters of them seen just once. Material: CD8+ T cells sorted from blood. The source of these receptors is a man aged 50-59 years in good health.

This chain connects TRBV10-2 to TRBJ2-1; D is unresolved. V lost 6 bases to trimming and J lost 8 bases, with 11 bases between them. The CDR3 has 12 residues. Germline CDR1 WSHSY, CDR2 SAAADI. CDR3 nucleotides: TGCGCCAGCAGCCTTGCTAGATATGAGCAGTTCTTC. It is translated as CASSLARYEQFF.

This chain connects TRBV7-9 to TRBJ2-1; TRBD2 matches 7 bases. V trimming: 5 bases; J trimming: 5 bases; junction bases outside the gene matches: 12. Germline V gene sequence: CDR1 SEHNR, CDR2 FQNEAQ (reference sequence). This CDR3 contains 16 residues. The CDR3 loop is CASSVGSGGIHNEQFF. CDR3 coding DNA: TGTGCCAGCAGCGTGGGTTCGGGGGGAATTCACAATGAGCAGTTCTTC.

The chain has TRBV19 and TRBJ2-2; D is ambiguous. Deletions cut 4 bases from V and 0 bases from J, with 12 bases between. Looked up from germline, CDR1 is LNHDA and CDR2 is SQIVND (reference sequence). This CDR3 comprises 16 residues. CDR3 protein: CASSTVLRANTGELFF. CDR3 coding DNA: TGTGCCAGTAGTACTGTACTCCGCGCGAACACCGGGGAGCTGTTTTTT.

The V and J genes are TRBV19 and TRBJ1-3; D is uncertain. Germline loops: CDR1 LNHDA, CDR2 SQIVND (reference sequence). The CDR3 has 16 amino acids. The V and J ends lost 9 bases and 4 bases respectively, with 22 bases between them. CDR3 nucleotide sequence: TGTGCCAGAAATCAGTACGGAGGGTGGAGAGGAAACACCATATATTTT. Its translation is CARNQYGGWRGNTIYF.

The V and J genes are TRBV27 and TRBJ2-7, with D hard to call. The germline V and J ends were trimmed by 1 base and 7 bases, with 17 bases remaining between them. The CDR3 runs 15 residues. Germline V gene data show CDR1 as MNHEY and CDR2 as SMNVEV (reference sequence). The CDR3 spells CASSLFLGPTEEQYF. The CDR3 DNA follows: TGTGCCAGCAGTTTATTTCTAGGACCTACGGAGGAGCAGTACTTC.

The chain couples TRBV13 to TRBJ2-1; the match to TRBD2 covers 15 bases. From germline, CDR1 is PRHDT and CDR2 FYEKMQ (reference sequence). CDR3 length: 16 residues. J lost 9 bases, V lost 5 bases, and 8 bases had no gene match. In DNA, the CDR3 is TGTGCCAGCAGCCCACAAAGGACTAGCGGGAGGGTTGAGCAGTTCTTC. Protein product: CASSPQRTSGRVEQFF.

The chain has TRBV7-9 and TRBJ2-5, with TRBD1 matching over 8 bases. CDR3 length: 14 residues. The germline V gene has CDR1 SEHNR and CDR2 FQNEAQ (reference sequence). V lost 1 base, J lost 5 bases, and 3 bases stayed unmatched. The CDR3 coding sequence is TGTGCCAGCAGCTTAGGCAGGGGGCTCGAGACCCAGTACTTC. It yields the protein CASSLGRGLETQYF.

The chain has TRBV6-1 and TRBJ2-1; tentatively, D is TRBD1 (5 bases). The CDR3 has 15 amino acids. The germline V gene encodes CDR1 MNHNS and CDR2 SASEGT. Trimming took off 2 bases at V and 0 bases at J, with 8 bases between the two ends. DNA of the CDR3: TGTGCCAGCAGTGAATGGGGCAGCTCCTACAATGAGCAGTTCTTC. Its protein product is CASSEWGSSYNEQFF.

This clone was detected only a few times. The chain employs TRBV5-6 and TRBJ1-2; D is ambiguous. Per the germline V gene, CDR1 is SGHDT and CDR2 is YYEEEE. CDR3 length: 10 amino acids. The V and J ends lost 4 bases and 4 bases respectively, with 2 bases between them. The CDR3 DNA follows: TGTGCCAGCAGCCTCTATGGCTACACCTTC. This encodes CASSLYGYTF.

The chain has TRBV6-6 and TRBJ1-1; D is undetermined. CDR3 size: 14 residues. With 0 bases removed from V and 7 bases from J, the gap between germline ends came to 12 bases. Per the germline V gene, CDR1 is MNHNY and CDR2 is SVGAGI (reference sequence). CDR3 protein: CASSYSKVANEAFF. CDR3 coding DNA: TGTGCCAGCAGTTACTCGAAAGTAGCCAATGAAGCTTTCTTT.

V is TRBV4-1 and J is TRBJ2-1, with D perhaps matching TRBD2 (6 bases). V lost 5 bases and J 5 bases, leaving 13 bases between the germline ends. The CDR3 sequence is 14 residues long. CDR1 MGHRA and CDR2 YSYEKL come from the germline V gene. CDR3 sequence (DNA): TGCGCCAGCAGCTGGGGACTGGCCCACAATGAGCAGTTCTTC. Its translation is CASSWGLAHNEQFF.

This clone appeared once. The chain employs TRBV7-9 and TRBJ2-3; 9 nucleotides agree with TRBD2. Per germline, CDR1 SEHNR and CDR2 FQNEAQ (reference sequence). This CDR3 has 16 amino acids. The trim removed 1 base at V and 1 base at J, leaving 3 bases unmatched. The CDR3 DNA reads TGTGCCAGCAGCTTAGAGGCTAGCGGGGGCACAGATACGCAGTATTTT. The encoded protein is CASSLEASGGTDTQYF.

The chain employs TRBV30 and TRBJ1-2; no reliable D call. The germline V gene has CDR1 GTSNPN and CDR2 SVGIG (reference sequence). The CDR3 contains 14 residues. Trimming removed 0 bases from V and 3 bases from J, with 11 bases in between. The CDR3 coding sequence is TGTGCCTGGAGTGTGATTGACAAGCACTATGGCTACACCTTC. It specifies CAWSVIDKHYGYTF.

J is TRBJ1-1 and V is TRBV9; maybe TRBD1 (6 bases). V was shortened by 0 bases and J by 4 bases, with 19 bases between the two germline ends. Germline V gene lookup returns CDR1 SGDLS and CDR2 YYNGEE. The CDR3 covers 17 residues. The CDR3 coding sequence is TGTGCCAGCAGCGTAGAAGGGGGGATGAGAGCCAGCACTGAAGCTTTCTTT. Amino acid sequence: CASSVEGGMRASTEAFF.

The V call is TRBV23-1, the J call TRBJ1-1; TRBD1 might be the D (5 bases). TRBV23-1 is reported as an ORF; its role is uncertain. The CDR3 covers 16 residues. Trimming took off 0 bases at V and 4 bases at J, with 15 bases between the two ends. CDR3 protein: CASSQSFGGWGTEAFF. The DNA of the CDR3 is TGCGCCAGCAGTCAATCTTTTGGGGGTTGGGGCACTGAAGCTTTCTTT.

J is TRBJ2-3 and V is TRBV4-1, with a possible D match to TRBD2 (6 bases). Per the germline V gene, CDR1 is MGHRA and CDR2 is YSYEKL. The CDR3 consists of 12 residues. V lost 1 base and J 10 bases, leaving 9 bases between the germline ends. DNA for the CDR3: TGCGCCAGCAGCCAAGTTGGGACTCCGCAGTATTTT. Amino acids: CASSQVGTPQYF.

The chain couples TRBV10-1 to TRBJ2-1; 9 bases align to TRBD1. Trimming removed 7 bases from V and 0 bases from J; junction bases left unmatched: 7. The CDR3 has 16 residues. Germline V gives CDR1 WNHNN, CDR2 SYGVQD (reference sequence). CDR3 bases: TGCGCCAGCACTCTAGACAGGGGGAGCTCCTACAATGAGCAGTTCTTC. Its protein is CASTLDRGSSYNEQFF.

In DNA, the CDR3 is TGTGCCAGCAGCCCAACAGGGGCAGGACGCCTCTATGGCTACACCTTC. This gives the protein CASSPTGAGRLYGYTF. The chain couples TRBV11-2 to TRBJ1-2, with TRBD1 matching 7 bases. Germline V gene lookup returns CDR1 SGHAT and CDR2 FQNNGV. The CDR3 covers 16 residues. V was clipped by 5 bases and J by 4 bases; unmatched bases: 13.

The chain recombines TRBV11-1 with TRBJ2-3; D is possibly TRBD1 (5 bases). The CDR3 is 13 amino acids. Per germline, CDR1 SGHAT and CDR2 FQDESV (reference sequence). Between the trimmed V and J ends, which lost 5 bases and 6 bases, there was a span of 12 bases. The CDR3 region has the DNA TGTGCCAGCAGCGCCGGTGGGGCGGATACGCAGTATTTT. Translating it yields CASSAGGADTQYF.

A single count supports this clone. This chain joins TRBV2 and TRBJ1-2, with TRBD1 as a possible D gene (5 bases). The CDR3 contains 12 residues. Germline V gene lookup returns CDR1 SNHLY and CDR2 FYNNEI. V lost 8 bases, J lost 5 bases, and 12 bases lay in between. The CDR3 sequence: CASGGGSYGYTF. The CDR3 nucleotides read TGTGCCAGCGGTGGGGGGTCTTATGGCTACACCTTC.

The chain uses TRBV4-1 and TRBJ1-6; TRBD1 is a possible D gene (6 bases). CDR1 and CDR2 from the germline V gene are MGHRA and YSYEKL. V lost 1 base, J lost 2 bases, and 12 bases lay in between. This CDR3 is 17 amino acids long. In DNA, the CDR3 is TGCGCCAGCAGCCAAGGGGGGCGGGGGACCTATAATTCACCCCTCCACTTT. Residues: CASSQGGRGTYNSPLHF.